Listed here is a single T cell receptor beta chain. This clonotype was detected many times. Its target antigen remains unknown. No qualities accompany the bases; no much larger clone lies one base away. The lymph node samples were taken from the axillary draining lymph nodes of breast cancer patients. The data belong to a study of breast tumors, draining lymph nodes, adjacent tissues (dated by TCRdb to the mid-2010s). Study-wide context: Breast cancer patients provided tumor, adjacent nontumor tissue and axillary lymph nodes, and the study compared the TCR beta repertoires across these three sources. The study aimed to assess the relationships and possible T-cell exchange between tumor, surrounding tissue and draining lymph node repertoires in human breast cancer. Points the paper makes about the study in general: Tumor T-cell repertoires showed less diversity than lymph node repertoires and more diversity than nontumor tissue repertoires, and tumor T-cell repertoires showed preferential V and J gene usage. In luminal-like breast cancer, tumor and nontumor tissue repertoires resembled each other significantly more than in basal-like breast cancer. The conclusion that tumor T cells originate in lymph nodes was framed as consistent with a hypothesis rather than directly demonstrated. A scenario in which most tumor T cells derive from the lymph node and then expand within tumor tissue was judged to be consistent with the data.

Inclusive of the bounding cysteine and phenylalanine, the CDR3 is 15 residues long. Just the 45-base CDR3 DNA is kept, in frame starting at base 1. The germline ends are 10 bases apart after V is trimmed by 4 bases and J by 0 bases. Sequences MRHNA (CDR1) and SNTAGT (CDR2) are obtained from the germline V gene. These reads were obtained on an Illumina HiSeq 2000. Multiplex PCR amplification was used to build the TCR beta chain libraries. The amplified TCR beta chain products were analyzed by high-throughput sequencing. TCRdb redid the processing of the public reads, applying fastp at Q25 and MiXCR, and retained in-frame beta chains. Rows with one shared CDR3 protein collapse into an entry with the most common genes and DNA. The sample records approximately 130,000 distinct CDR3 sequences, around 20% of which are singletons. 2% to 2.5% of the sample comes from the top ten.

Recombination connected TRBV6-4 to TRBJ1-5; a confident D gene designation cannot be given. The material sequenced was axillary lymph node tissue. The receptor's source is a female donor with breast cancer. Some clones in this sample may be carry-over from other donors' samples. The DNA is TGTGCCAGCAGTGTTGGGCAGTATAGCAATCAGCCCCAGCATTTT. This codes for CASSVGQYSNQPQHF.